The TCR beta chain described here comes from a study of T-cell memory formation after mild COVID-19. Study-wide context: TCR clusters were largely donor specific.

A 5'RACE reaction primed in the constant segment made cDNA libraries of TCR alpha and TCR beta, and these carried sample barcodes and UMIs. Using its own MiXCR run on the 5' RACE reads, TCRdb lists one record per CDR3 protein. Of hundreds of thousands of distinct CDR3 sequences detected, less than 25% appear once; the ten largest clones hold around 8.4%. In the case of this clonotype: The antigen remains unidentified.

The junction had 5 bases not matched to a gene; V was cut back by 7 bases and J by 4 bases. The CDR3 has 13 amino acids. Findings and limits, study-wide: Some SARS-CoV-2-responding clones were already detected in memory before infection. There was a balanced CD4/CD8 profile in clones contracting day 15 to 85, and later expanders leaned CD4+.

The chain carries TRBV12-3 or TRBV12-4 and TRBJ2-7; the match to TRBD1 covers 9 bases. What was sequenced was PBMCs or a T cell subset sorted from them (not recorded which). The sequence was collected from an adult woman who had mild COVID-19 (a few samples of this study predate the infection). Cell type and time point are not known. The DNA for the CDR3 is TGTGCCAGCACCCCGGGACAGGGATACGAGCAGTACTTC. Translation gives CASTPGQGYEQYF.